Shown below are 27 T cell receptor beta chains from a single sample sequenced in a study of T cells in Graves' hyperthyroidism and ophthalmopathy. TCR beta CDR3 sequences were amplified from RNA transcripts. The HTBI primer set was used in a first-round RT-PCR of the TCR CDR3. MiXCR, run by TCRdb on the multiplex PCR reads, gives a single entry per CDR3 protein. In the table there are a few hundred thousand distinct CDR3 sequences, 20% to 25% of which are singletons. Specimen: blood. Source of these receptors: a man in his fifties with Graves' hyperthyroidism.

This clonotype was detected only a few times. This chain joins TRBV6-1 and TRBJ2-7; 9 nucleotides line up with TRBD1. Losses at the gene ends were 5 bases for V and 3 bases for J; bases not matched to a gene: 8. The CDR3 has 15 residues. Germline lookup yields CDR1 MNHNS and CDR2 SASEGT. As DNA, the CDR3 is TGTGCCAGCAGTCGCGCAGGGACAGGGAACTACGAGCAGTACTTC. This encodes CASSRAGTGNYEQYF.

The chain is built from TRBV2 and TRBJ2-4; no clear D. V was pared by 6 bases and J by 3 bases, with 9 bases between. Germline-derived CDR1 and CDR2 are SNHLY and FYNNEI. The CDR3 length is 13 residues. In DNA, the CDR3 is TGTGCCAGCAGGGGGATAGGCAAAAACATTCAGTACTTC. It translates to CASRGIGKNIQYF.

This clonotype was recorded at least ten times. CDR3: CASSLSRGKGDTQYF. The CDR3 bases are TGTGCCAGCAGCTTATCGAGGGGAAAGGGAGATACGCAGTATTTT. J is TRBJ2-3 and V is TRBV11-2, with D tentatively TRBD1 or TRBD2 (5 bases each). V was pared by 2 bases and J by 5 bases, with 14 bases between. This CDR3 is 15 amino acids long. The germline V gene encodes CDR1 SGHAT and CDR2 FQNNGV.

J is TRBJ2-1 and V is TRBV20-1; the D is unclear. Germline V CDR1 and CDR2: DFQATT, SNEGSKA (reference sequence). This CDR3 spans 13 amino acids. Trimming pared 6 bases from V and 9 bases from J, leaving 18 bases between. The CDR3 loop is CSAPQLVAPEQFF. The CDR3 DNA reads TGCAGTGCGCCCCAGCTCGTGGCTCCTGAGCAGTTCTTC.

This clonotype showed up just a few times. The chain is built from TRBV24-1 and TRBJ2-2; TRBD1 agrees at 7 bases. The CDR3 length is 19 residues. Germline values: CDR1 KGHDR, CDR2 SFDVKD. Losses at the gene ends were 0 bases for V and 5 bases for J; bases not matched to a gene: 14. Here the CDR3 DNA reads TGTGCCACCAGTGATTTGTACTCGACAGGGAAGCAGAGAACCGGGGAGCTGTTTTTT. It translates to CATSDLYSTGKQRTGELFF.

This sequence joins TRBV19 and TRBJ2-5; D possibly corresponds to TRBD2 (6 bases). CDR1 LNHDA and CDR2 SQIVND come from the germline V gene (reference sequence). CDR3 length: 14 amino acids. V lost 5 bases and J 5 bases, leaving 15 bases between the germline ends. The CDR3 reads CASSVGSVVETQYF. The CDR3 DNA reads TGTGCCAGTAGTGTCGGGAGTGTGGTTGAGACCCAGTACTTC.

This chain links TRBV24-1 with TRBJ1-3, with 8 bases matching TRBD1. Germline V CDR1 and CDR2: KGHDR, SFDVKD. The CDR3 spans 15 residues. Losses at the gene ends were 2 bases for V and 4 bases for J; bases not matched to a gene: 3. CDR3 sequence reads: CATSDSGQAGNTIYF. The CDR3 DNA sequence: TGTGCCACCAGTGATTCGGGACAGGCCGGAAACACCATATATTTT.

This clonotype was seen a handful of times. The chain joins TRBV15 to TRBJ1-4; D call uncertain. Per germline, CDR1 LNHNV and CDR2 YYDKDF (reference sequence). V lost 0 bases to trimming and J lost 11 bases, with 7 bases between them. The CDR3 sequence is 12 residues long. The CDR3 loop is CATSRDQDKLFF. The CDR3 nucleotides read TGTGCCACCAGCAGAGACCAGGACAAACTGTTTTTT.

The table lists this clonotype with a few counts. The chain has TRBV19 and TRBJ2-1; tentatively, D is TRBD1 (6 bases). Germline CDR1 reads LNHDA; CDR2 reads SQIVND (reference sequence). The CDR3 is 16 residues long. Between the trimmed V and J ends, which lost 1 base and 2 bases, there was a span of 12 bases. The CDR3 nucleotides read TGTGCCAGTAGTATAGCGTGGGGGCTGCCCTACAATGAGCAGTTCTTC. Protein: CASSIAWGLPYNEQFF.

The CDR3 loop reads CASRLQVGGYTF. The CDR3, as DNA: TGTGCCAGTAGACTACAGGTTGGGGGCTACACCTTC. The chain joins TRBV19 to TRBJ1-2, with D possibly TRBD1 on 5 matching bases. The V gene's germline CDR1 is LNHDA and CDR2 SQIVND (reference sequence). The CDR3 has 12 amino acids. Trimming pared 6 bases from V and 8 bases from J, leaving 13 bases between.

The rearrangement links TRBV7-3 to TRBJ2-3, with TRBD2 matching over 7 bases. The CDR3 has 16 amino acids. The V and J ends lost 1 base and 3 bases, in that order; junction bases with no gene match: 7. Germline CDR1 SGHTA, CDR2 FQGTGA. The CDR3 coding sequence is TGTGCCAGCAGCTTAATGGGGAGGCGGGAGACAGATACGCAGTATTTT. It specifies CASSLMGRRETDTQYF.

This clonotype was seen only a few times. The chain employs TRBV3-1 and TRBJ2-7, with 8 bases fitting TRBD2. The germline V gene has CDR1 LGHDT and CDR2 YNNKEL (reference sequence). V shed 0 bases, J shed 4 bases, and the junction held 8 bases outside the gene matches. The CDR3 loop spans 16 amino acids. This CDR3 is CASSQDSSGIEYEQYF. As DNA, the CDR3 is TGTGCCAGCAGCCAAGATAGTAGCGGGATCGAGTACGAGCAGTACTTC.

This clonotype was seen a handful of times. The rearrangement uses TRBV20-1 and TRBJ1-2, with a tentative D call TRBD1 (5 bases). The germline V gene encodes CDR1 DFQATT and CDR2 SNEGSKA (reference sequence). There are 14 residues in the CDR3. Trimming stripped 2 bases from V and 3 bases from J, with 13 bases between. Written as DNA, the CDR3 is TGCAGTGCTAGAAGGGACCCTCAGGACTATGGCTACACCTTC. Translation: CSARRDPQDYGYTF.

This clonotype showed up many times. This sequence joins TRBV12-3 or TRBV12-4 and TRBJ2-1; TRBD1 is a possible D gene (5 bases). V dropped 3 bases and J dropped 8 bases, with 14 bases sitting between them. The CDR3 extends over 14 amino acids. The CDR3 sequence: CASSFPGRVYEQFF. CDR3 sequence (DNA): TGTGCCAGCAGTTTCCCCGGCAGGGTTTATGAGCAGTTCTTC.

The chain is built from TRBV20-1 and TRBJ2-7; unclear D gene. V lost 3 bases to trimming and J lost 3 bases, with 12 bases between them. Germline V gene data show CDR1 as DFQATT and CDR2 as SNEGSKA (reference sequence). This CDR3 comprises 13 residues. CDR3 DNA sequence: TGCAGTGCTAGTCCAACGAGTTACTACGAGCAGTACTTC. It yields the protein CSASPTSYYEQYF.

This chain joins TRBV6-1 and TRBJ1-2, with D perhaps TRBD1 (6 bases). The germline V gene has CDR1 MNHNS and CDR2 SASEGT. The CDR3 extends over 13 amino acids. V was trimmed by 8 bases and J by 6 bases, leaving 16 bases between them. The CDR3 loop is CASQATGNDGYTF. Here the CDR3 DNA reads TGTGCCAGCCAGGCTACAGGGAACGATGGCTACACCTTC.

The table lists this clonotype with many counts. The V call is TRBV7-2, the J call TRBJ2-1; D not resolved. CDR1 and CDR2 from the germline V gene are SGHTA and FQGNSA. This CDR3 is 11 amino acids long. V was cut by 3 bases and J by 8 bases, with 5 bases left in between. This CDR3 is CASSFFHEQFF. CDR3 DNA sequence: TGTGCCAGCAGCTTCTTCCATGAGCAGTTCTTC.

The V gene is TRBV30, the J gene TRBJ2-2; D unclear. CDR1 is GTSNPN and CDR2 is SVGIG in the germline V gene (reference sequence). V shed 0 bases and J shed 5 bases, with 7 bases lying between them. This CDR3 is 13 amino acids long. The CDR3 sequence: CAWSVVGTGELFF. The CDR3 DNA sequence: TGTGCCTGGAGTGTAGTGGGGACCGGGGAGCTGTTTTTT.

This clonotype has a handful of counts. CDR3 sequence: CATSDAGPSNTGELFF. The CDR3 region has the DNA TGTGCCACCAGTGATGCGGGACCATCGAACACCGGGGAGCTGTTTTTT. The chain combines TRBV24-1 with TRBJ2-2; D perhaps matches TRBD2 (6 bases). This CDR3 spans 16 amino acids. Per the germline V gene, CDR1 is KGHDR and CDR2 is SFDVKD. V lost 3 bases and J lost 0, with 10 bases in between.

This clonotype was seen only a few times. V gene TRBV10-2 combines with J gene TRBJ2-7; a possible D gene is TRBD1 (5 bases). Germline V gives CDR1 WSHSY, CDR2 SAAADI. Trimming took 5 bases from V and 0 from J, leaving 11 bases between them. CDR3 size: 14 residues. The DNA of the CDR3 is TGCGCCAGCAGTATCAGGGCTAGCTCCTACGAGCAGTACTTC. It is translated as CASSIRASSYEQYF.

The genes are TRBV30 and TRBJ1-2; D is perhaps TRBD1 (6 bases). Trimming left V 8 bases short and J 4 bases short, with 17 bases between. The V gene's germline CDR1 is GTSNPN and CDR2 SVGIG (reference sequence). This CDR3 has 13 amino acids. Written as DNA, the CDR3 is TGTGCCGGCGGGCGGGGGGCGTTCTATGGCTACACCTTC. Its protein is CAGGRGAFYGYTF.

This clonotype appeared a few times. This rearrangement joins TRBV7-9 to TRBJ2-7; 10 bases map to TRBD1. Unmatched junction bases numbered 5, after V lost 5 bases and J lost 7 bases. CDR3 length: 13 amino acids. Germline CDR1 and CDR2: SEHNR and FQNEAQ (reference sequence). Here the CDR3 reads CASSPGTGEEQYF. The CDR3 DNA is TGTGCCAGCAGCCCCGGGACAGGGGAAGAGCAGTACTTC.

This clonotype was counted between two and nine times. J is TRBJ2-5 and V is TRBV19, with 9 positions matching TRBD1. This CDR3 comprises 13 residues. V was pared by 5 bases and J by 9 bases, with 7 bases of the junction left unmatched. Germline CDR1 is LNHDA and CDR2 is SQIVND (reference sequence). The CDR3 DNA sequence: TGTGCCAGTAGTCCGGACAGGGGTTCGTCCCAGTACTTC. Translated: CASSPDRGSSQYF. The full variable domain, its missing parts supplied by reference TRBV19 and TRBJ2-5, is DGGITQSPKYLFRKEGQNVTLSCEQNLNHDAMYWYRQDPGQGLRLIYYSQIVNDFQKGDIAEGYSVSREKKESFPLTVTSAQKNPTAFYLCASSPDRGSSQYFGPGTRLLVL.

The CDR3 protein is CAWTEGGNQPQHF. The CDR3 DNA sequence: TGTGCCTGGACCGAAGGGGGCAATCAGCCCCAGCATTTT. V and J are TRBV30 and TRBJ1-5; D might be TRBD1 (5 bases). V gave up 4 bases and J gave up 2 bases, with 9 bases separating them. CDR1 is GTSNPN, CDR2 SVGIG, per germline (reference sequence). The CDR3 contains 13 residues. Looking up the rest from reference TRBV30 and TRBJ1-5 gives the full variable domain: SQTIHQWPATLVQPVGSPLSLECTVEGTSNPNLYWYRQAAGRGLQLLFYSVGIGQISSEVPQNLSASRPQDRQFILSSKKLLLSDSGFYLCAWTEGGNQPQHFGDGTRLSIL.

The chain has TRBV7-9 and TRBJ2-7; the match to TRBD1 covers 8 bases. Germline V CDR1 and CDR2: SEHNR, FQNEAQ (reference sequence). This CDR3 has 14 residues. V lost 1 base, J lost 7 bases, and 6 bases stayed unmatched. CDR3 sequence (DNA): TGTGCCAGCAGCTTAGAGACAGGGGTGGGAGAGCAGTACTTC. Encoded protein: CASSLETGVGEQYF.

The rearrangement links TRBV28 to TRBJ2-3; the match to TRBD2 covers 11 bases. V was pared by 7 bases and J by 1 base, with 13 bases of the junction left unmatched. In germline, CDR1 is MDHEN, CDR2 SYDVKM. CDR3 length: 18 amino acids. CDR3 loop: CASTTPRPLAGGTDTQYF. Here the CDR3 DNA reads TGTGCCAGCACAACACCCCGACCACTAGCGGGGGGCACAGATACGCAGTATTTT.

This chain connects TRBV27 to TRBJ2-7; D possibly uses TRBD1 or TRBD2 (5 bases each). Per germline, CDR1 MNHEY and CDR2 SMNVEV (reference sequence). The V end was cut by 6 bases, the J end by 0 bases, with 12 bases between. The CDR3 has 14 amino acids. The DNA for the CDR3 is TGTGCCAGCAGCTTTCGGGGCAGCTCCTACGAGCAGTACTTC. Encoded protein: CASSFRGSSYEQYF.